This TCR beta chain was sequenced in a study of long-term antiretroviral therapy in people with HIV. Study summary: The oldest samples precede the 2015 immediate-ART recommendation by about a decade.

General study points: Clones with expansion before ART led the repertoire at all time points.

Each contributor possessed a minimum of one pre-ART and a minimum of two post-ART PBMC samples. There were about 1-11 million cryopreserved PBMC in the samples before DNA extraction. Points on this clone: Antigen specificity is unknown.

The V end lost 0 bases, the J end lost 5 bases, and 11 bases lay between the germline ends. The CDR3 is 14 residues long. Germline CDR1 is SGHAT and CDR2 is FQNNGV. At the survey level, the v3.0 immunoSEQ assay was run. Using immunoSEQ multiplex PCR, the repertoire was profiled, and TCRdb retains in-frame clones only, with some absent. The table includes 20,000 to 25,000 clones, around four fifths detected once. This clonotype was obtained from a woman in her thirties or forties with HIV. Here the sequenced sample was unsorted PBMCs, taken 1.2 years after starting antiretroviral therapy. The J gene is TRBJ2-7, the V gene TRBV11-2; D call uncertain. The CDR3 here is CASSLDISNHEQYF. CDR3 in DNA: TGTGCCAGCAGCTTAGATATTAGCAACCACGAGCAGTACTTC.